This T cell receptor beta chain was observed in a study of T cell changes during pregnancy in multiple sclerosis. Of note for this clone: The junction shows a germline mismatch at one end, possibly a read error.

Method: immunoSEQ multiplex PCR; TCRdb's copy keeps in-frame clones and lacks some. The profile shows around 48,000 clones, around 90% of them singletons. The receptor was isolated from a female donor with multiple sclerosis, enrolled in a pregnancy study. The sample was CD8+ T cells from peripheral blood mononuclear cells, taken before pregnancy.

The CDR3 DNA reads as TGTGCCATCAGTGGACAACGGAACTACGAGCAGTACTTC. Translation gives CAISGQRNYEQYF. J is TRBJ2-7 and V is TRBV6-6, with a tentative D call TRBD1 (5 bases). Germline loops: CDR1 MNHNY, CDR2 SVGAGI (reference sequence). This CDR3 is 13 amino acids long.